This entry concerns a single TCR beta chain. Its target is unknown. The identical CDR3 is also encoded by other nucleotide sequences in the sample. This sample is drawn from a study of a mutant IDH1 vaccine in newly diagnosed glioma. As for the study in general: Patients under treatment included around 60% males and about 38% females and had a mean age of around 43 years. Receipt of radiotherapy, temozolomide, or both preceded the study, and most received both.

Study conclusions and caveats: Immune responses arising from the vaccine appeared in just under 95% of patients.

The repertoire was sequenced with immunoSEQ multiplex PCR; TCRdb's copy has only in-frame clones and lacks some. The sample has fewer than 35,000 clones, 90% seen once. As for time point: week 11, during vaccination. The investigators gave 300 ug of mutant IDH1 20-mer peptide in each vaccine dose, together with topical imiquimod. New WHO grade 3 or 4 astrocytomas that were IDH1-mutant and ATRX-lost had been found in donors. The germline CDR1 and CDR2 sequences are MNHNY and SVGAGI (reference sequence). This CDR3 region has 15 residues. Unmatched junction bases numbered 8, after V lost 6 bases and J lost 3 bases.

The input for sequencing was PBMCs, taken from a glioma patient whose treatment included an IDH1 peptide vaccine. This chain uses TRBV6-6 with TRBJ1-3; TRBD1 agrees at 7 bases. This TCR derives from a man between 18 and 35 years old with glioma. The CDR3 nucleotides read TGTGCCAGCAGCTTTGACAGGGCTAGTGGAAACACCATATATTTT. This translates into CASSFDRASGNTIYF.